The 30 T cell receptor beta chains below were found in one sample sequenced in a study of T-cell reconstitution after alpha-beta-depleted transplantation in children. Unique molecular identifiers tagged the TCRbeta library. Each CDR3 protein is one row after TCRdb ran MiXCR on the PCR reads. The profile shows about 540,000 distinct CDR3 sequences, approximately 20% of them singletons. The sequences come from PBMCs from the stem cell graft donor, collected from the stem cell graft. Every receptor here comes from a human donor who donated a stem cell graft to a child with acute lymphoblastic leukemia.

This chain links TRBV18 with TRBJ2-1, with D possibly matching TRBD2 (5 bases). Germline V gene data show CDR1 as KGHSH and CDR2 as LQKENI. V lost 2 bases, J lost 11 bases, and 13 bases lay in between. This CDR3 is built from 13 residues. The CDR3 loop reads CASSPDQAEQQFF. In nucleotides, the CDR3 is TGTGCCAGCTCACCAGACCAAGCGGAACAGCAGTTCTTC.

The CDR3 here is CASSSWGGIENSPLHF. Here the CDR3 DNA reads TGTGCCAGCAGTTCCTGGGGGGGGATAGAGAATTCACCCCTCCACTTT. The V call is TRBV7-8, the J call TRBJ1-6; the D gene is possibly TRBD1 (5 bases). The CDR3 length is 16 residues. V was pared by 6 bases and J by 7 bases, with 19 bases between. Germline CDR1 and CDR2: SGHVS and FQNEAQ.

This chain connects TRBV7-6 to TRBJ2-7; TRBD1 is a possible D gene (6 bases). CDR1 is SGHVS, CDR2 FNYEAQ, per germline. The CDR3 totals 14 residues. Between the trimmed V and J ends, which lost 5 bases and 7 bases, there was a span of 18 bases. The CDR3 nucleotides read TGTGCCAGCAGCCTAGGCACAGGGTCTTCTGAGCAGTACTTC. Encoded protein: CASSLGTGSSEQYF.

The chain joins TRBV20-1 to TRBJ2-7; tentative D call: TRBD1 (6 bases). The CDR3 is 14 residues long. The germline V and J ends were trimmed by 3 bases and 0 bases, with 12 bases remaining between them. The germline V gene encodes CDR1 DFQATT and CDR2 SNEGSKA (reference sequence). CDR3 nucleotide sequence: TGCAGTGCTAGCACAGGGTTTAGCTCCTACGAGCAGTACTTC. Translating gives CSASTGFSSYEQYF.

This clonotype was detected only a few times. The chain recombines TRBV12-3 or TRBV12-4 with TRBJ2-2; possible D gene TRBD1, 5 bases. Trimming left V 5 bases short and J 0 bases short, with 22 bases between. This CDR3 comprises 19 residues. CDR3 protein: CASSQIPGPQPPNTGELFF. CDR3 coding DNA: TGTGCCAGCAGTCAAATTCCAGGGCCCCAACCACCGAACACCGGGGAGCTGTTTTTT.

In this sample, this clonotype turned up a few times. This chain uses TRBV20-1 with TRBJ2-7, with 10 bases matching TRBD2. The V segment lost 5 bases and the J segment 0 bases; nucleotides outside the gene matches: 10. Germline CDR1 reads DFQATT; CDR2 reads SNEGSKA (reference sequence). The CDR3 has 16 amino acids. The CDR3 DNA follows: TGCAGTGCTCTTTTCCTCGCTAGCGGGAGCTCCTACGAGCAGTACTTC. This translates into CSALFLASGSSYEQYF.

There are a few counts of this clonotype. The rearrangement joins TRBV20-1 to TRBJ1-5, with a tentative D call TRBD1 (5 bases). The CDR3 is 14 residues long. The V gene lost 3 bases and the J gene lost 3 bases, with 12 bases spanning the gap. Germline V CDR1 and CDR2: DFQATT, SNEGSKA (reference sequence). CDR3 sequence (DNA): TGCAGTGCTAGTGGAGGGGCGGACAATCAGCCCCAGCATTTT. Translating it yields CSASGGADNQPQHF.

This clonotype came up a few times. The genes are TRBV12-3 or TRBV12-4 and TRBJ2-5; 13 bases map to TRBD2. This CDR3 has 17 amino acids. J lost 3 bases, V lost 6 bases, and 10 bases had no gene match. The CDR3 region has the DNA TGTGCCAGCAGCCCACCGACTAGCGGGAGGTCCGAAGAGACCCAGTACTTC. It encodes CASSPPTSGRSEETQYF.

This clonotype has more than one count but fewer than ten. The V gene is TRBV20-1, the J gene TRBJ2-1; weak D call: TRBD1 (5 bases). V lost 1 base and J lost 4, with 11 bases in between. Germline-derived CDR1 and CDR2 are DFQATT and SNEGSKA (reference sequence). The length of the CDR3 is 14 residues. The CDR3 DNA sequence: TGCAGTGCTAGAGTCGGACATGGATACAATGAGCAGTTCTTC. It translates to CSARVGHGYNEQFF.

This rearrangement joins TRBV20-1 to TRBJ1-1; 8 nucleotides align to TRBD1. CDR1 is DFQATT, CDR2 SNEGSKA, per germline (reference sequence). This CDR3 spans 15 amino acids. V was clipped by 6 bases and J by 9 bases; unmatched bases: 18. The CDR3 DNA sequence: TGCAGTGCCCCAGACCGGACAGGGCAGACCAAAAAAGCTTTCTTT. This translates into CSAPDRTGQTKKAFF.

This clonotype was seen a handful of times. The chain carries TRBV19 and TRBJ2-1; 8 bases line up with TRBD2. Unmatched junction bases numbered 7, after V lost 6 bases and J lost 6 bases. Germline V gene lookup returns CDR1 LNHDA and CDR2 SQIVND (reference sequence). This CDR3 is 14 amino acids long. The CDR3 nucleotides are TGTGCCAGTAGCCCCAGCGGGAGCGCCAATGAGCAGTTCTTC. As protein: CASSPSGSANEQFF. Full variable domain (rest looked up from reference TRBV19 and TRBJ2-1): DGGITQSPKYLFRKEGQNVTLSCEQNLNHDAMYWYRQDPGQGLRLIYYSQIVNDFQKGDIAEGYSVSREKKESFPLTVTSAQKNPTAFYLCASSPSGSANEQFFGPGTRLTVL.

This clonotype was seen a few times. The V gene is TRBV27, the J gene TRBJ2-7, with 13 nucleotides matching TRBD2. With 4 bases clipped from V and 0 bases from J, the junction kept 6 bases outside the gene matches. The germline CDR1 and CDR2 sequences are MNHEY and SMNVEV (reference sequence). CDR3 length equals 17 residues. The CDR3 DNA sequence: TGTGCCAGCAGTTCCGGACTAGCGGGAGTCGGCTCCTACGAGCAGTACTTC. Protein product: CASSSGLAGVGSYEQYF.

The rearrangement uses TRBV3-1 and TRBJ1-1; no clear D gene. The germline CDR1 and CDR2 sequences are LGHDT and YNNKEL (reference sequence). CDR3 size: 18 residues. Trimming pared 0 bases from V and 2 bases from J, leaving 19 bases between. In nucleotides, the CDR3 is TGTGCCAGCAGCCAAGATTTAGGGTTGGGGAACTTCAACACTGAAGCTTTCTTT. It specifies CASSQDLGLGNFNTEAFF. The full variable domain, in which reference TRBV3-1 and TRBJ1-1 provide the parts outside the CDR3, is DTAVSQTPKYLVTQMGNDKSIKCEQNLGHDTMYWYKQDSKKFLKIMFSYNNKELIINETVPNRFSPKSPDKAHLNLHINSLELGDSAVYFCASSQDLGLGNFNTEAFFGQGTRLTVV.

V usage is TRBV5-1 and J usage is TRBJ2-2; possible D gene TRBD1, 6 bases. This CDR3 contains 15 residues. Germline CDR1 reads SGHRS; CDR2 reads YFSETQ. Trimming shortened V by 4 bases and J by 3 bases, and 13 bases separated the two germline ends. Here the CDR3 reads CASSHIQGDTGELFF. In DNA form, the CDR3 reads TGCGCCAGCAGCCACATACAGGGTGACACCGGGGAGCTGTTTTTT.

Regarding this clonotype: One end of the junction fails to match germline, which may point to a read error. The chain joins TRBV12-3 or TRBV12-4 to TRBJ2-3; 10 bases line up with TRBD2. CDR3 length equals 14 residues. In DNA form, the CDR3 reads TGTGCCAGCAGTCTAGCGGGAGATATAGATACGCAGTATTTT. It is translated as CASSLAGDIDTQYF.

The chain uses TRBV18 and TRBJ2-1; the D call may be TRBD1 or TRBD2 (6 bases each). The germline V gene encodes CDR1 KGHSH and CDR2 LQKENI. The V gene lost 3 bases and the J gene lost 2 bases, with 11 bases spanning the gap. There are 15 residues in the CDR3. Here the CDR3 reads CASSPIGGTYNEQFF. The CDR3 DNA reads TGTGCCAGCTCACCCATCGGGGGCACCTACAATGAGCAGTTCTTC.

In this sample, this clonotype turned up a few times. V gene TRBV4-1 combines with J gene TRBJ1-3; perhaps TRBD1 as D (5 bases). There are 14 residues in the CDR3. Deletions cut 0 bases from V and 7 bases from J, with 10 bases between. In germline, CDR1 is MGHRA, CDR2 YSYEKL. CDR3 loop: CASSQEAGANTIYF. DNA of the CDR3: TGCGCCAGCAGCCAAGAAGCCGGGGCCAACACCATATATTTT.

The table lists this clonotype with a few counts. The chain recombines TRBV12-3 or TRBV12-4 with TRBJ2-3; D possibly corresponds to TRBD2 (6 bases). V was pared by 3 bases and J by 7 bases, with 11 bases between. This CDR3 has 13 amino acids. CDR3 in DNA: TGTGCCAGCAGTTTCATGGGAGGTTATACGCAGTATTTT. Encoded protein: CASSFMGGYTQYF.

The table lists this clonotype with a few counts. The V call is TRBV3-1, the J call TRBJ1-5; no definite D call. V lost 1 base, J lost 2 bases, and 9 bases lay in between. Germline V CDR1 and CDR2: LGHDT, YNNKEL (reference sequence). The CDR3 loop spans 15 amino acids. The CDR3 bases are TGTGCCAGCAGCCAAGGGGGATCTGGCAATCAGCCCCAGCATTTT. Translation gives CASSQGGSGNQPQHF.

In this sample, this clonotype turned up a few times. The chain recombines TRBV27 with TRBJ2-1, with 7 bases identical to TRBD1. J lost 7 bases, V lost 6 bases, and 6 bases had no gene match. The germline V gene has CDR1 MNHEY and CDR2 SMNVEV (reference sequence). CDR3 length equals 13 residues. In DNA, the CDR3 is TGTGCCAGCAGCCGCGACAGGGTTAATGAGCAGTTCTTC. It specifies CASSRDRVNEQFF.

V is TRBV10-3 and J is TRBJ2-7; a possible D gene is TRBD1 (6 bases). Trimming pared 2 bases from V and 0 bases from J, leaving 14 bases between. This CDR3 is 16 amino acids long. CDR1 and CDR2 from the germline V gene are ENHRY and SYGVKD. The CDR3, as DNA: TGTGCCATCAGTGAGGGAGACAGGCGAACCTCCTACGAGCAGTACTTC. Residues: CAISEGDRRTSYEQYF.

The CDR3 nucleotides read TGTGCCAGCAGTGAAGGACAGGTTAGCTACGAGCAGTACTTC. It is translated as CASSEGQVSYEQYF. The rearrangement joins TRBV2 to TRBJ2-7, with D maybe TRBD1 (6 bases). Germline V lookup: CDR1 SNHLY, CDR2 FYNNEI. The CDR3 totals 14 residues. The V end was cut by 1 base, the J end by 3 bases, with 10 bases between.

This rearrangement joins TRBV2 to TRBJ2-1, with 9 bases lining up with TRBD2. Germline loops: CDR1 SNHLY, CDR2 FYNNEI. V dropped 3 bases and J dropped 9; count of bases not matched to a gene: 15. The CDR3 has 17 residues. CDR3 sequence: CASSDLWTSEIRSEQFF. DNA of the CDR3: TGTGCCAGCAGTGACTTGTGGACTAGCGAAATCAGGAGTGAGCAGTTCTTC.

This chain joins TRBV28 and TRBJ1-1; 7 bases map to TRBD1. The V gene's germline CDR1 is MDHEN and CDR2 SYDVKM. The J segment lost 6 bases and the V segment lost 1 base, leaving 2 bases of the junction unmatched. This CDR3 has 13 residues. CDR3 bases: TGTGCCAGCAGTTTATACAGGGGCCCTGAAGCTTTCTTT. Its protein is CASSLYRGPEAFF.

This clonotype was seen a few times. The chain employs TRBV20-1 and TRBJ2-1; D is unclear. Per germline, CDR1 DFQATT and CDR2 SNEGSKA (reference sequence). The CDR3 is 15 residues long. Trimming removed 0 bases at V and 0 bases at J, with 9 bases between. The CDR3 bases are TGCAGTGCTAGAGATCCGAAGGACTCCTACAATGAGCAGTTCTTC. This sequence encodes CSARDPKDSYNEQFF.

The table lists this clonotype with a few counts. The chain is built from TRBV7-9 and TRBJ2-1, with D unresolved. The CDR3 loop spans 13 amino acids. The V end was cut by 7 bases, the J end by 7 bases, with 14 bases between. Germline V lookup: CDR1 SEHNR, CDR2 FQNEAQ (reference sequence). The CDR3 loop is CASILSGANEQFF. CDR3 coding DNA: TGTGCCAGCATTCTATCAGGAGCGAATGAGCAGTTCTTC.

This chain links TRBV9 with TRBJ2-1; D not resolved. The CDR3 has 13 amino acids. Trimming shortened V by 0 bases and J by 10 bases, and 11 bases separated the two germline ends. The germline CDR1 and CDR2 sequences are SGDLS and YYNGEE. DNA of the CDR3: TGTGCCAGCAGCGTAGTCGTGGCAACCGAGCAGTTCTTC. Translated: CASSVVVATEQFF.

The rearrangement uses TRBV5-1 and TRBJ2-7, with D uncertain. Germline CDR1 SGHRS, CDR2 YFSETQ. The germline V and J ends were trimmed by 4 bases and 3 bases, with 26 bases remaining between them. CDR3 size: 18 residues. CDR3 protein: CASSPTNPGQATVYEQYF. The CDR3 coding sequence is TGCGCCAGCAGCCCAACCAACCCCGGGCAGGCTACCGTCTACGAGCAGTACTTC.

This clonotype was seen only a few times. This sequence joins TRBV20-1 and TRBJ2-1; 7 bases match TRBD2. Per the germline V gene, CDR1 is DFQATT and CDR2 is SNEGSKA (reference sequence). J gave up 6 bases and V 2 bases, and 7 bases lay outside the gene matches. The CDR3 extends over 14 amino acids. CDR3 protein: CSARLGGRANEQFF. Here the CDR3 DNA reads TGCAGTGCTAGACTTGGGGGGAGGGCCAATGAGCAGTTCTTC.

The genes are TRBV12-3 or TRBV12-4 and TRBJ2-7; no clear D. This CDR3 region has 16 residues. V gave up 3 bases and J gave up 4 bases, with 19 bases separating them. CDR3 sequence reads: CASSFGLLMGYYEQYF. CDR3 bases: TGTGCCAGCAGTTTCGGGCTTCTCATGGGGTATTACGAGCAGTACTTC.